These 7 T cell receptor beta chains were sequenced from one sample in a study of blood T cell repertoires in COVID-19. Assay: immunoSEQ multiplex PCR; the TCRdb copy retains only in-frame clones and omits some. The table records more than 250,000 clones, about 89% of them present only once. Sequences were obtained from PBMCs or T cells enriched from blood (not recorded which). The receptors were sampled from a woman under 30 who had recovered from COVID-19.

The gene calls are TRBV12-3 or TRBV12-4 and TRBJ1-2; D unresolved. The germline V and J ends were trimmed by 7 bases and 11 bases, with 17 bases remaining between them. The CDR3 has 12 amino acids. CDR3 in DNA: TGTGCCAGCACCATCACGCCGGGGTGGTACACCTTC. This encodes CASTITPGWYTF.

The CDR3 DNA is TGTGCCATCAGCCGGGACAGGGATAGCAATCAGCCCCAGCATTTT. Translation: CAISRDRDSNQPQHF. The V and J genes are TRBV10-3 and TRBJ1-5, with 9 bases that match TRBD1. CDR3 length: 15 residues. With 6 bases clipped from V and 0 bases from J, the junction kept 3 bases outside the gene matches. Germline V gene data show CDR1 as ENHRY and CDR2 as SYGVKD.

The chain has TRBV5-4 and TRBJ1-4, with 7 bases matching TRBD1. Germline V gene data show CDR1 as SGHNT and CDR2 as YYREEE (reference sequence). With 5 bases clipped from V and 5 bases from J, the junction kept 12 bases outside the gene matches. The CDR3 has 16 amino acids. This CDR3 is CASRRTPGTANEKLFF. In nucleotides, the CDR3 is TGTGCCAGCAGACGTACTCCCGGGACAGCAAATGAAAAACTGTTTTTT.

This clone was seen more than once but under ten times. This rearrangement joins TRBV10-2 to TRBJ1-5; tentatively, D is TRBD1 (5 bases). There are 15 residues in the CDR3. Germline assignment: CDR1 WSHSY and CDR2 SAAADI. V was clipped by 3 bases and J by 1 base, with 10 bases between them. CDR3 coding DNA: TGCGCCAGCAGTGATCTCAACAGGAGCAATCAGCCCCAGCATTTT. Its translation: CASSDLNRSNQPQHF.

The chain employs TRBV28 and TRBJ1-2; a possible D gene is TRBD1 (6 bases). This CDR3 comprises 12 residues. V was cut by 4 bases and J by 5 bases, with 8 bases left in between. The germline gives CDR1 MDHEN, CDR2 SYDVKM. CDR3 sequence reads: CASSWTAYGYTF. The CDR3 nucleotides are TGTGCCAGCAGTTGGACAGCGTATGGCTACACCTTC.

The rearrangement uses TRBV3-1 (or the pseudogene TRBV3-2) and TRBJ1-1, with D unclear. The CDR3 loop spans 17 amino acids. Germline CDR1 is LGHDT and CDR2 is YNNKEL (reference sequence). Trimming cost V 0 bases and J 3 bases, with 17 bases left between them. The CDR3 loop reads CASSQECLSQDYTEAFF. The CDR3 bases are TGTGCCAGCAGCCAAGAGTGTCTATCGCAGGATTACACTGAAGCTTTCTTT.

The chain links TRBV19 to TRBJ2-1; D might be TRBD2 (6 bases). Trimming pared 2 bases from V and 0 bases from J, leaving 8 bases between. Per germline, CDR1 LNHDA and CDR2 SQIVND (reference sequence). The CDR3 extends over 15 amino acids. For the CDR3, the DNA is TGTGCCAGTAGTATATTAGCGGACTCCTACAATGAGCAGTTCTTC. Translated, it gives CASSILADSYNEQFF.